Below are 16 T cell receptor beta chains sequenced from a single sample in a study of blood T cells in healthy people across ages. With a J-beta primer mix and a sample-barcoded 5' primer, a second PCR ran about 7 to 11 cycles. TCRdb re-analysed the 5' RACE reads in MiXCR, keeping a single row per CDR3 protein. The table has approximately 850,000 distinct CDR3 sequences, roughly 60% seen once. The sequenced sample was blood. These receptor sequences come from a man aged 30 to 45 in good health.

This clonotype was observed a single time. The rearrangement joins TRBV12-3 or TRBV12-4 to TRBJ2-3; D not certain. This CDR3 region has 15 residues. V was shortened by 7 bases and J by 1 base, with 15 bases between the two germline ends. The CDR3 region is CASNAPTNRTDTQYF. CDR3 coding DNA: TGTGCCAGCAACGCACCGACAAATCGCACAGATACGCAGTATTTT.

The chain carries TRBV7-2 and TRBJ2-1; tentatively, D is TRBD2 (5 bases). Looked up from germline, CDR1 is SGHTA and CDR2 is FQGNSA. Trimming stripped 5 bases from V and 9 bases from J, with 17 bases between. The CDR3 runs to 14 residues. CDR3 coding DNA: TGTGCCAGCAGCCGGAAACCCGGGAACAGTGAGCAGTTCTTC. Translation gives CASSRKPGNSEQFF.

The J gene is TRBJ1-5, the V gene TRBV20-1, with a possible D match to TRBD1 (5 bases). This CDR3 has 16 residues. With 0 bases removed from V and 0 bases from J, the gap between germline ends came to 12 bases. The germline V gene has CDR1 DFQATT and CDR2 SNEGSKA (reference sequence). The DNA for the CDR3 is TGCAGTGCTAGAGATCGGAGACAGACTAGCAATCAGCCCCAGCATTTT. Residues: CSARDRRQTSNQPQHF.

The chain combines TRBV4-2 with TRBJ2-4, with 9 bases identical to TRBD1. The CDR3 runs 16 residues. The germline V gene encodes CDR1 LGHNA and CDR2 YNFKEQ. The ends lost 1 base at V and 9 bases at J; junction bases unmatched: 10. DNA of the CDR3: TGTGCCAGCAGCCAAGTACAAAACGGACAGGGGAGCATTCAGTACTTC. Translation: CASSQVQNGQGSIQYF.

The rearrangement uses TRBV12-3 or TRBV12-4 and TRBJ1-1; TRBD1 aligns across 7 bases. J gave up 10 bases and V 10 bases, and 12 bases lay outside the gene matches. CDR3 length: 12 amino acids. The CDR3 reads CATSLGGTGAFF. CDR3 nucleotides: TGTGCCACCTCCCTAGGGGGCACGGGAGCTTTCTTT.

The CDR3, as DNA: TGCGCCAGCAGCTTGGATGGACAGACAAGCTCCTACGAGCAGTACTTC. Protein product: CASSLDGQTSSYEQYF. V is TRBV5-1 and J is TRBJ2-4; D is possibly TRBD1 (6 bases). Gene TRBJ2-7 matches the end of the DNA better, so the J call may be wrong. This CDR3 has 16 amino acids. Germline V gives CDR1 SGHRS, CDR2 YFSETQ.

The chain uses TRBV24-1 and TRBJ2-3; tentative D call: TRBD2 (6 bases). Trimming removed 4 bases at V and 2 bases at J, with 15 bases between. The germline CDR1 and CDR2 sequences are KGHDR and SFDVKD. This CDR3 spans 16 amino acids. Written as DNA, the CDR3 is TGTGCCACCAGTGACCGTAAGCGGGTCCACACAGATACGCAGTATTTT. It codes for CATSDRKRVHTDTQYF.

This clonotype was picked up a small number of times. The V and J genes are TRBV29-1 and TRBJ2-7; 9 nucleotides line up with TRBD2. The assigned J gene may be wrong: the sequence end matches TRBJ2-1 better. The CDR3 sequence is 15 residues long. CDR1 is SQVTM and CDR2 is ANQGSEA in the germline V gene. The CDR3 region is CSVPSRGGPSAEQFF. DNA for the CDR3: TGCAGCGTCCCCTCGCGGGGGGGTCCGAGTGCGGAGCAGTTCTTC.

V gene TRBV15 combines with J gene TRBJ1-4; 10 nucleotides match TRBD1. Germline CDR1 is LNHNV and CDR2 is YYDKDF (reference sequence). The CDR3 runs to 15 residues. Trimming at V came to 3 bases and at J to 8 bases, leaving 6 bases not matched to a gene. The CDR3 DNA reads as TGTGCCACCAGCAGTCGCGGGACAGGGGACGAAAAACTGTTTTTT. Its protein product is CATSSRGTGDEKLFF. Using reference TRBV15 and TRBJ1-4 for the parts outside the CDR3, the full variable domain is DAMVIQNPRYQVTQFGKPVTLSCSQTLNHNVMYWYQQKSSQAPKLLFHYYDKDFNNEADTPDNFQSRRPNTSFCFLDIRSPGLGDTAMYLCATSSRGTGDEKLFFGSGTQLSVL.

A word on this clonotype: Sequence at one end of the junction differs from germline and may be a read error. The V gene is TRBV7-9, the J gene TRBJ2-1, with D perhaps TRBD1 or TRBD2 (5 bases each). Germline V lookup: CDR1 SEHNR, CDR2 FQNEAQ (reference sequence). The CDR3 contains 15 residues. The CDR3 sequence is CASSLATGLYKEQFF. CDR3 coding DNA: TGTGCCAGCAGCTTAGCCACAGGACTGTACAAAGAGCAGTTCTTC.

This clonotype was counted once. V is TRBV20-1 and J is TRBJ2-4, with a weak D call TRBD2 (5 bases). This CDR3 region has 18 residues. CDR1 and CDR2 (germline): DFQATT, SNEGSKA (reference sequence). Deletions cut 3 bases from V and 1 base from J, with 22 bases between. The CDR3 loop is CSASGELEERMAKNIQYF. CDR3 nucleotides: TGCAGTGCTAGCGGGGAACTTGAAGAGCGAATGGCCAAAAACATTCAGTACTTC.

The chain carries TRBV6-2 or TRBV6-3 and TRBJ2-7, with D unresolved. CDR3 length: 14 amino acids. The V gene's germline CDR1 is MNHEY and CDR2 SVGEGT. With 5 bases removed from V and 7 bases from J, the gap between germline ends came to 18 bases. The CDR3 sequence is CASSPPGQSREQYF. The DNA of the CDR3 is TGTGCCAGCAGTCCCCCGGGCCAAAGCCGGGAGCAGTACTTC.

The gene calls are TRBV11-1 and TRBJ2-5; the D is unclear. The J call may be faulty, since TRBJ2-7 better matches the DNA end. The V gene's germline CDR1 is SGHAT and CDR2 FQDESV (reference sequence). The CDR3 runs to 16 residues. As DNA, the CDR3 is TGTGCCAGCAGCTTAGAGGTTTCTGGGCTCGGAGACGAGCAGTACTTC. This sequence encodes CASSLEVSGLGDEQYF.

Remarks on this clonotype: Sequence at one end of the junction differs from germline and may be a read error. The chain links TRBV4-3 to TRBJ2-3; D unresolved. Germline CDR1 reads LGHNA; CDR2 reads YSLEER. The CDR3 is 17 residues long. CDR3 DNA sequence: TGCGCCAGCGGCCAAGATTATGGCCGGTACCCCCCAGATACGCAGTATTTT. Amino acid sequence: CASGQDYGRYPPDTQYF.

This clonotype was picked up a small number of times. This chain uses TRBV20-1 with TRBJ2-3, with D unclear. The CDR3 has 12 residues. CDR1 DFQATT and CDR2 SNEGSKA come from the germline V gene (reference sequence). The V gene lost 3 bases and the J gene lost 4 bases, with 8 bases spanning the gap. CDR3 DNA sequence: TGCAGTGCTAGGTGGTTTTCAGATACGCAGTATTTT. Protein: CSARWFSDTQYF.

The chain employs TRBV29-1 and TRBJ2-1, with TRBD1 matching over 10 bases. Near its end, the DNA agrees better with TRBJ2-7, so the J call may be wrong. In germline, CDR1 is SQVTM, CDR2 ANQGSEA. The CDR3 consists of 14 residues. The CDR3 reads CSARDRGTYNEQYF. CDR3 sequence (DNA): TGCAGCGCCAGGGACAGGGGAACCTACAATGAGCAGTACTTC.